This TCR beta chain was observed in a study of OX40 agonist ivuxolimab in advanced cancers. On the study more broadly: A mean age of roughly 62 years, range roughly 20 to 80, was recorded, and approximately 80% were male. The study's findings and limits: On average, CD8+ T cells showed a greater number of expanded clones than CD4+.

Of note for this clone: Its cognate antigen is unknown.

Germline lookup yields CDR1 SEHNR and CDR2 FQNEAQ (reference sequence). The CDR3 consists of 15 residues. Trimming left V 5 bases short and J 4 bases short, with 18 bases between. Sequenced by immunoSEQ multiplex PCR; TCRdb stores in-frame clones only, minus some. Of some 73,000 clones listed, around 83% are singletons. This TCR came from an adult with an advanced solid tumor such as melanoma, head and neck, liver or kidney cancer. The chain employs TRBV7-9 and TRBJ2-7; TRBD2 might be the D (5 bases). Here the sequenced sample was CD4+ or CD8+ T cells sorted from blood, taken in a trial of the OX40 agonist ivuxolimab. CDR3 protein: CASSPKRRIGYEQYF. The CDR3 DNA sequence: TGTGCCAGCAGCCCTAAGAGGAGGATCGGGTACGAGCAGTACTTC. The entire variable domain, with the rest obtained from reference TRBV7-9 and TRBJ2-7, is as follows: DTGVSQNPRHKITKRGQNVTFRCDPISEHNRLYWYRQTLGQGPEFLTYFQNEAQLEKSRLLSDRFSAERPKGSFSTLEIQRTEQGDSAMYLCASSPKRRIGYEQYFGPGTRLTVT.